This entry lists 7 T cell receptor beta chains sequenced from one sample in a study of blood T cell repertoires in COVID-19 (dated by TCRdb to 2019 to 2021). To prepare the library, the immunoSEQ multiplex PCR assay was applied. In its TCRdb copy, this immuneACCESS table keeps in-frame sequences only and misses some clones. Where compared with another copy, unresolved V genes explain less than half of these, and the others have no known cause. This sample lists about 170,000 clones; about 85% were detected once. The ten largest clones capture around 8.4% of the sample. The sample consisted of peripheral blood. These receptors were collected from a woman older than 75 with COVID-19, enrolled during active disease.

The chain joins TRBV6-5 to TRBJ1-2; perhaps TRBD1 as D (5 bases). The CDR3 is 13 residues long. The ends were cut back, 6 bases at V and 6 bases at J, with 14 bases in the middle. The V gene's germline CDR1 is MNHEY and CDR2 SVGAGI. CDR3 nucleotide sequence: TGTGCCAGCAGGCGGCAGGGCTTAAATGGCTACACCTTC. As protein: CASRRQGLNGYTF.

The V call is TRBV2, the J call TRBJ2-1; D is perhaps TRBD1 (5 bases). In germline, CDR1 is SNHLY, CDR2 FYNNEI. The V end lost 6 bases, the J end lost 0 bases, and 12 bases lay between the germline ends. This CDR3 has 15 amino acids. The chain's CDR3 is CASRVGRPSYNEQFF. The CDR3 bases are TGTGCCAGCAGGGTGGGGCGGCCCTCCTACAATGAGCAGTTCTTC. Combining the CDR3 with reference TRBV2 and TRBJ2-1 gives the whole variable domain EPEVTQTPSHQVTQMGQEVILRCVPISNHLYFYWYRQILGQKVEFLVSFYNNEISEKSEIFDDQFSVERPDGSNFTLKIRSTKLEDSAMYFCASRVGRPSYNEQFFGPGTRLTVL.

The rearrangement uses TRBV19 and TRBJ2-1; 7 bases are shared with TRBD2. Germline CDR1 and CDR2: LNHDA and SQIVND (reference sequence). The CDR3 contains 17 residues. V lost 2 bases to trimming and J lost 0 bases; unmatched junction nucleotides: 7. CDR3 nucleotides: TGTGCCAGTAGTATAAGCCTCAAGCGGGGCTCCTACAATGAGCAGTTCTTC. Translated, it gives CASSISLKRGSYNEQFF.

This chain connects TRBV6-5 to TRBJ1-1, with a weak D call TRBD1 (5 bases). Germline lookup yields CDR1 MNHEY and CDR2 SVGAGI. The CDR3 runs to 13 residues. With 4 bases removed from V and 5 bases from J, the gap between germline ends came to 11 bases. This CDR3 is CASSSGGRTEAFF. For the CDR3, the DNA is TGTGCCAGCAGTTCGGGGGGGAGGACTGAAGCTTTCTTT.

CDR3 sequence reads: CASSLAAGDYGYTF. The CDR3 bases are TGTGCCAGCAGCTTAGCAGCAGGGGATTATGGCTACACCTTC. The chain has TRBV7-2 and TRBJ1-2; a weak D match, TRBD1 (6 bases). The CDR3 extends over 14 amino acids. V was clipped by 0 bases and J by 5 bases, with 10 bases between them. The V gene's germline CDR1 is SGHTA and CDR2 FQGNSA.

V is TRBV9 and J is TRBJ1-4; D may be TRBD1 (6 bases). V dropped 4 bases and J dropped 3 bases, with 10 bases sitting between them. Germline CDR1 reads SGDLS; CDR2 reads YYNGEE. This CDR3 comprises 14 residues. The CDR3 DNA follows: TGTGCCAGCAGCCCCTCAGGGGCTAATGAAAAACTGTTTTTT. It yields the protein CASSPSGANEKLFF.

V usage is TRBV19 and J usage is TRBJ1-4; tentative D call: TRBD1 (6 bases). Trimming removed 5 bases from V and 4 bases from J, with 11 bases in between. This CDR3 contains 14 residues. CDR1 is LNHDA, CDR2 SQIVND, per germline (reference sequence). The CDR3 is CASSSTGINEKLFF. DNA of the CDR3: TGTGCCAGTAGTTCAACAGGGATTAATGAAAAACTGTTTTTT.